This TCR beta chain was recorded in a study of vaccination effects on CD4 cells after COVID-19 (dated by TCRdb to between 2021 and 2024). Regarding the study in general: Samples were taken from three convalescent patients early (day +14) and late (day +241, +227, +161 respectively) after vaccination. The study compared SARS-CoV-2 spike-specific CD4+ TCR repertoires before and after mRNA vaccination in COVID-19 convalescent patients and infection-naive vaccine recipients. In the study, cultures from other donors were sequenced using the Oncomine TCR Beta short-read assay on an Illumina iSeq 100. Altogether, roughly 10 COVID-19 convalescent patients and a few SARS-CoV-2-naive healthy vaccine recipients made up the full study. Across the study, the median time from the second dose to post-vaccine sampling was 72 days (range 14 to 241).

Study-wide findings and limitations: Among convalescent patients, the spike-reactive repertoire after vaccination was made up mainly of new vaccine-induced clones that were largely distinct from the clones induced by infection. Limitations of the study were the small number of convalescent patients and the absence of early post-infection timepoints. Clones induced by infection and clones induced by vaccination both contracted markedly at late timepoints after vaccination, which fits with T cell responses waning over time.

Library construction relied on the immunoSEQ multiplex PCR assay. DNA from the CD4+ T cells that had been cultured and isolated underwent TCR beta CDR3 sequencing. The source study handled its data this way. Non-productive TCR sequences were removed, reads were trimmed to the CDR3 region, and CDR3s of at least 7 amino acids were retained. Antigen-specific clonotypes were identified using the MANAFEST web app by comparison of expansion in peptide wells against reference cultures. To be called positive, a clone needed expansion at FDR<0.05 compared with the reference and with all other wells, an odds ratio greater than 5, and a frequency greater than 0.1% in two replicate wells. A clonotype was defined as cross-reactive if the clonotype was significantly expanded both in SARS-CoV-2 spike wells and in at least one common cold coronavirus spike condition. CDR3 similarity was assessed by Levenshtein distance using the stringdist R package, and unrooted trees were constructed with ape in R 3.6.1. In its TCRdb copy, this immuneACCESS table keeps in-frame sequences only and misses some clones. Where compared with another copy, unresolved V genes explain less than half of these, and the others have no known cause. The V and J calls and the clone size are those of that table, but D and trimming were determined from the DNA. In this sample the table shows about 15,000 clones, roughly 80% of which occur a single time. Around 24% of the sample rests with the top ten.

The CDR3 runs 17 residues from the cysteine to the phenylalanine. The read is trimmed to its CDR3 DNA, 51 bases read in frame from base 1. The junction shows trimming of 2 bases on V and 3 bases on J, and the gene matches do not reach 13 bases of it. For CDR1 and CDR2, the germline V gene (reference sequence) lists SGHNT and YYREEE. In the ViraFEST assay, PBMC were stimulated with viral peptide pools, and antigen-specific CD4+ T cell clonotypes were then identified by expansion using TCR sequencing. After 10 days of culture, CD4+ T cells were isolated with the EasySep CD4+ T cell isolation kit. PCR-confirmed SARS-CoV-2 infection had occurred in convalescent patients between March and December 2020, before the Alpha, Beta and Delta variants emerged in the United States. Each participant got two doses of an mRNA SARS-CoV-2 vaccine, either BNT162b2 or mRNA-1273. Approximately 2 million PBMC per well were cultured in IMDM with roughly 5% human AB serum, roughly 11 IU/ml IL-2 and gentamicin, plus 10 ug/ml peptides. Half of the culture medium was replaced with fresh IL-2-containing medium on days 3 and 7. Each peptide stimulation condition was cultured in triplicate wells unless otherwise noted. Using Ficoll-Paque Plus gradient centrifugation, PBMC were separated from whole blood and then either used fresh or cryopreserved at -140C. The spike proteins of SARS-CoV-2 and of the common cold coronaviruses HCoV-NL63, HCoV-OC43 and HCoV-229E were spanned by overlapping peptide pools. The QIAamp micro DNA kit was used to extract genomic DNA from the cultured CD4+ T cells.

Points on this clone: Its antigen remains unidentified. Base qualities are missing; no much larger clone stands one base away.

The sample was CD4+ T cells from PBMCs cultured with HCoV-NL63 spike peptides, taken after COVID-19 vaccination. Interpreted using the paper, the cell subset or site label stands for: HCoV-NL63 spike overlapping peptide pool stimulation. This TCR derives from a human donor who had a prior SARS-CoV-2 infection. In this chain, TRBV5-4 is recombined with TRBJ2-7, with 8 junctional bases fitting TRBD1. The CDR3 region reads CASSFLVRDRINYEQYF. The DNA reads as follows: TGTGCCAGCAGCTTTCTTGTCCGGGACAGGATCAACTACGAGCAGTACTTC.